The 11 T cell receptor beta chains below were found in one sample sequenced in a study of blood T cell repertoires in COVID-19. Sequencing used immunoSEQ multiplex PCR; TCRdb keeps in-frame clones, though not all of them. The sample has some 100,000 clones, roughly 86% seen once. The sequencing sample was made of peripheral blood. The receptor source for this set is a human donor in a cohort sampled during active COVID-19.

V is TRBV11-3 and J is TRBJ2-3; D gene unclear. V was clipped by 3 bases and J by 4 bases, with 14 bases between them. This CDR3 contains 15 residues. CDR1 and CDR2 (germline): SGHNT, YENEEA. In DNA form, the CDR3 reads TGTGCCAGCAGCTTGACCCCACAGCTTTCAGATACGCAGTATTTT. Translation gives CASSLTPQLSDTQYF.

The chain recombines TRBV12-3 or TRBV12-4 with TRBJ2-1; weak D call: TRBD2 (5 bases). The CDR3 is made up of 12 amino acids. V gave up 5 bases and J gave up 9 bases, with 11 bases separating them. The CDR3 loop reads CASSAGKPEQFF. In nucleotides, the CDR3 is TGTGCCAGCAGTGCCGGGAAACCTGAGCAGTTCTTC.

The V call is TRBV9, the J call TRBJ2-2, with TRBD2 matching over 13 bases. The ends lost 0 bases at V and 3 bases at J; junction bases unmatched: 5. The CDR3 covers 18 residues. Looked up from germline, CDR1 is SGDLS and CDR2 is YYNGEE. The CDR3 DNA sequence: TGTGCCAGCAGCGTAGAACTAGCGGGAGGGCGAGACACCGGGGAGCTGTTTTTT. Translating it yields CASSVELAGGRDTGELFF.

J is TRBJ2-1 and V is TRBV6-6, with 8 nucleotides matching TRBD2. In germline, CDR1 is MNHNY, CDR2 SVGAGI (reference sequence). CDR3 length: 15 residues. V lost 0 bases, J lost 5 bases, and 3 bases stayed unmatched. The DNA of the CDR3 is TGTGCCAGCAGTTACTCGCAGCGGGGGAACAATGAGCAGTTCTTC. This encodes CASSYSQRGNNEQFF.

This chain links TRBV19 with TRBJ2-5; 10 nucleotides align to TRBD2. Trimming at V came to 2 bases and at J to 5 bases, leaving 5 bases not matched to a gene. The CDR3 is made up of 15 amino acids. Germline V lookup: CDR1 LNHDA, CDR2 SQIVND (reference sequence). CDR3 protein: CASSIRGLALETQYF. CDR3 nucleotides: TGTGCCAGTAGTATAAGGGGACTAGCGTTGGAGACCCAGTACTTC.

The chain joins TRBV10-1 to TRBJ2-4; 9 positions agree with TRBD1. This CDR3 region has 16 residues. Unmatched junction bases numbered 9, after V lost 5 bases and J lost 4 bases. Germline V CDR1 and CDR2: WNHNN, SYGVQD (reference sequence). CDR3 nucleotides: TGCGCCAGCAGTCGGCTGGGACAGGGATCGAAAAACATTCAGTACTTC. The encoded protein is CASSRLGQGSKNIQYF.

The DNA of the CDR3 is TGCAGCAGCCTGACGGGATATAGCGACGAGCAGTACTTC. Translation gives CSSLTGYSDEQYF. This chain links TRBV29-1 with TRBJ2-7, with D possibly TRBD2 on 5 matching bases. The V gene lost 8 bases and the J gene lost 5 bases, with 19 bases spanning the gap. CDR1 is SQVTM and CDR2 is ANQGSEA in the germline V gene. The CDR3 contains 13 residues.

The CDR3 DNA sequence: TGCGCCAGCAGCCAAGATTACGTACGCAGGGGGACGGAGCAGTACTTC. Translating gives CASSQDYVRRGTEQYF. The chain combines TRBV4-3 with TRBJ2-7; 7 positions agree with TRBD1. The CDR3 covers 16 residues. The V segment lost 0 bases and the J segment 7 bases; nucleotides outside the gene matches: 12. In germline, CDR1 is LGHNA, CDR2 YSLEER.

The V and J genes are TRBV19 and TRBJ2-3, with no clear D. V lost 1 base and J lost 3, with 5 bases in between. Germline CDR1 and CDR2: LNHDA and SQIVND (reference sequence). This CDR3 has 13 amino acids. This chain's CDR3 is CASSIAVTDTQYF. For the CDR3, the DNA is TGTGCCAGTAGTATAGCTGTTACAGATACGCAGTATTTT. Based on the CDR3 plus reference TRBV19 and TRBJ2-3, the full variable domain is DGGITQSPKYLFRKEGQNVTLSCEQNLNHDAMYWYRQDPGQGLRLIYYSQIVNDFQKGDIAEGYSVSREKKESFPLTVTSAQKNPTAFYLCASSIAVTDTQYFGPGTRLTVL.

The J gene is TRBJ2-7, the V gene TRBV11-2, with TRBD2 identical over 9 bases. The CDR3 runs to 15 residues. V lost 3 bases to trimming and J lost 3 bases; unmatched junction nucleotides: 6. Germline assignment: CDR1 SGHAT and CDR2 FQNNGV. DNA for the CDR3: TGTGCCAGCAGCTTTTCTAGCGGGGCGGACTACGAGCAGTACTTC. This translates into CASSFSSGADYEQYF.

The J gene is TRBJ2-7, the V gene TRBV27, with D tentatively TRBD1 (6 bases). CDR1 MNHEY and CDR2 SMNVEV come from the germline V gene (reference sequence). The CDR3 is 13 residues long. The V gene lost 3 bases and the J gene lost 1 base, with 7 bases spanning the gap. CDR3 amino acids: CASSFGQSYEQYF. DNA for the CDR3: TGTGCCAGCAGTTTCGGACAGTCCTACGAGCAGTACTTC.